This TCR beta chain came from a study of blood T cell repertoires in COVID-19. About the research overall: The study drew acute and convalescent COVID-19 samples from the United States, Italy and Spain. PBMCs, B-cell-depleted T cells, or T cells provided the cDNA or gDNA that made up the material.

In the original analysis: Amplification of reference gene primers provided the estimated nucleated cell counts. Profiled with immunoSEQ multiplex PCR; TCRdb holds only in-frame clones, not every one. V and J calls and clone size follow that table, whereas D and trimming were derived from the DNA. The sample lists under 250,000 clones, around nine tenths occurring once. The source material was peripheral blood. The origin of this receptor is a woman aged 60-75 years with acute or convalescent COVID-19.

CDR3: CASSQAGTANYGYTF. CDR3 DNA sequence: TGCGCCAGCAGCCAAGCCGGGACAGCTAACTATGGCTACACCTTC. The chain carries TRBV4-3 and TRBJ1-2, with TRBD1 matching 7 bases. Germline V lookup: CDR1 LGHNA, CDR2 YSLEER. This CDR3 is 15 amino acids long. With V trimmed by 1 base and J by 0 bases, 2 bases remained unmatched.